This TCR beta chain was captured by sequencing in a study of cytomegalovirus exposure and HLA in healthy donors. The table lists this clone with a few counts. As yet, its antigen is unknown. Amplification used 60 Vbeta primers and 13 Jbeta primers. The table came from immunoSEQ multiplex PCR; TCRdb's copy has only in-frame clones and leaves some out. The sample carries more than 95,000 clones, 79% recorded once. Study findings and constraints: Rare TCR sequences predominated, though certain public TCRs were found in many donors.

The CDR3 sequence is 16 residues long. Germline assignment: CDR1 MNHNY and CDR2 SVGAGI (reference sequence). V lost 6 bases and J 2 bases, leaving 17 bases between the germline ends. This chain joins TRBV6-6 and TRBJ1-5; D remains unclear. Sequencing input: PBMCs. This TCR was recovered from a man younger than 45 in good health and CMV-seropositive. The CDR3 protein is CASRRVQAGGNQPQHF. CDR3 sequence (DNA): TGTGCCAGCAGGCGGGTCCAGGCAGGTGGCAATCAGCCCCAGCATTTT.